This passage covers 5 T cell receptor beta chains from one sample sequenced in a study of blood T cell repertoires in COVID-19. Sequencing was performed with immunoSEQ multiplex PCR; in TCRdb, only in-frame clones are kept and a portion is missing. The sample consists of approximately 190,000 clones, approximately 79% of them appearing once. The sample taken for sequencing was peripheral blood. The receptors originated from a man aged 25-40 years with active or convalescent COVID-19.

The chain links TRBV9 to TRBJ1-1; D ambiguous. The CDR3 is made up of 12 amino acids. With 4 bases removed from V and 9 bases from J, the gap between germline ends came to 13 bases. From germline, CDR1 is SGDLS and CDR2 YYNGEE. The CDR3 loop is CASSPSGSKAFF. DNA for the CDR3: TGTGCCAGCAGCCCCTCCGGGAGCAAAGCTTTCTTT.

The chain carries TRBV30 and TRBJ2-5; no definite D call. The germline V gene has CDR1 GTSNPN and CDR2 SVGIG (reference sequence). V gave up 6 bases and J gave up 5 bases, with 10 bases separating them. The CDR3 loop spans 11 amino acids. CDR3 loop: CACGYWETQYF. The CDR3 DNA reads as TGTGCCTGCGGTTATTGGGAGACCCAGTACTTC. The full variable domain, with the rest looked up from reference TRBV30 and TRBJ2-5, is SQTIHQWPATLVQPVGSPLSLECTVEGTSNPNLYWYRQAAGRGLQLLFYSVGIGQISSEVPQNLSASRPQDRQFILSSKKLLLSDSGFYLCACGYWETQYFGPGTRLLVL.

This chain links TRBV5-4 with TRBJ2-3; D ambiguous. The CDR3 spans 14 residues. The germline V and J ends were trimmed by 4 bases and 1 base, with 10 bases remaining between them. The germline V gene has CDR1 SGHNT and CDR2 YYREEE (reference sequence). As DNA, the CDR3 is TGTGCCAGCAGCCCCCTGCAGGGCACAGATACGCAGTATTTT. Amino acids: CASSPLQGTDTQYF.

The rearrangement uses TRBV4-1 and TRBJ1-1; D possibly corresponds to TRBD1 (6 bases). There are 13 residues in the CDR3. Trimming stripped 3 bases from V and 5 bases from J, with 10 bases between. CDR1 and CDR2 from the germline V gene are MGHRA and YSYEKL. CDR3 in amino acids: CASSHPRGTEAFF. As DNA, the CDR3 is TGCGCCAGCAGCCATCCCAGGGGAACTGAAGCTTTCTTT.

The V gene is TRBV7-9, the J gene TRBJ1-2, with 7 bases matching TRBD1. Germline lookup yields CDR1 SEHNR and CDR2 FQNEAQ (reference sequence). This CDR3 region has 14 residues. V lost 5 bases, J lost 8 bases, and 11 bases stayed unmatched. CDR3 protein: CASSPGGTPEGYTF. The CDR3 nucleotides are TGTGCCAGCAGCCCAGGGGGGACGCCGGAGGGCTACACCTTC. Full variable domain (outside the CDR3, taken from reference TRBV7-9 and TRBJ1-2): DTGVSQNPRHKITKRGQNVTFRCDPISEHNRLYWYRQTLGQGPEFLTYFQNEAQLEKSRLLSDRFSAERPKGSFSTLEIQRTEQGDSAMYLCASSPGGTPEGYTFGSGTRLTVV.